These T cell receptor beta chains were read from a single sample in a study of spatial heterogeneity in lung cancer. TCRdb recomputed calls from the 5' RACE reads with MiXCR, one row per CDR3 protein. The table lists about 3,200 distinct CDR3 sequences, around two fifths of them singletons. The starting material was PBMCs, obtained at surgery. Every receptor here comes from a male donor with early-stage non-small cell lung cancer. Both conserved end residues are part of each CDR3. A D gene is named only where the DNA matches it firmly. Only part of the rows carry a size: once, few, many, or a class if the clone is expanded.

TRBJ2-6 TRBV6-4 . . CASSERLGSGANVLTF TGTGCCAGCAGTGAGCGTTTGGGTTCCGGGGCCAACGTCCTGACTTTC
TRBJ2-5 TRBV5-8 few . CASTPGLIAVGYQETQYF TGTGCCAGCACCCCTGGGCTCATAGCGGTTGGGTACCAAGAGACCCAGTACTTC
TRBJ2-7 TRBV5-5 few . CASSFLTGAYEQYF TGTGCCAGCAGTTTCTTGACGGGCGCCTACGAGCAGTACTTC
TRBJ2-7 TRBV6-2/TRBV6-3 large . CASGLSWSYEQYF TGTGCCAGCGGACTTTCTTGGTCCTACGAGCAGTACTTC
TRBJ2-2 TRBV29-1 medium-sized . CSVESDHTGELFF TGCAGCGTTGAATCCGACCACACCGGGGAGCTGTTTTTT
TRBJ2-7 TRBV27 . . CASGRTYSYEQYF TGTGCCAGCGGTAGGACATATTCCTACGAGCAGTACTTC
TRBJ2-6 TRBV6-2/TRBV6-3 many TRBD1 CASRGDRASGANVLTF TGTGCCAGCAGGGGGGACAGGGCATCTGGGGCCAACGTCCTGACTTTC
TRBJ2-3 TRBV7-2 . . CASSLGPRDTQYF TGTGCCAGCAGCTTAGGACCGCGGGATACGCAGTATTTT
TRBJ2-1 TRBV7-2 few TRBD2 CASSQAPGLAGFEQFF TGTGCCAGCAGCCAAGCTCCGGGACTAGCGGGTTTTGAGCAGTTCTTC
TRBJ2-5 TRBV5-6 . TRBD1 CASRDRTAETQYF TGTGCCAGCAGGGACAGGACCGCAGAGACCCAGTACTTC
TRBJ2-7 TRBV5-6 . . CASSPGTETEQYF TGTGCCAGCAGCCCCGGGACGGAGACTGAGCAGTACTTC
TRBJ2-3 TRBV5-4 many . CASSLGGDTQYF TGTGCCAGCAGCTTGGGAGGAGATACGCAGTATTTT
TRBJ2-3 TRBV7-8 few TRBD2 CASSILSGSGTDTQYF TGTGCCAGCAGCATCCTTAGCGGGAGCGGGACAGATACGCAGTATTTT
TRBJ2-5 TRBV11-2 . . CASSLGAAQETQYF TGTGCCAGCAGCTTAGGGGCGGCCCAAGAGACCCAGTACTTC
TRBJ2-1 TRBV23-1 medium-sized TRBD1 CASSRTGAYNEQFF TGCGCCAGCTCACGGACAGGGGCCTACAATGAGCAGTTCTTC